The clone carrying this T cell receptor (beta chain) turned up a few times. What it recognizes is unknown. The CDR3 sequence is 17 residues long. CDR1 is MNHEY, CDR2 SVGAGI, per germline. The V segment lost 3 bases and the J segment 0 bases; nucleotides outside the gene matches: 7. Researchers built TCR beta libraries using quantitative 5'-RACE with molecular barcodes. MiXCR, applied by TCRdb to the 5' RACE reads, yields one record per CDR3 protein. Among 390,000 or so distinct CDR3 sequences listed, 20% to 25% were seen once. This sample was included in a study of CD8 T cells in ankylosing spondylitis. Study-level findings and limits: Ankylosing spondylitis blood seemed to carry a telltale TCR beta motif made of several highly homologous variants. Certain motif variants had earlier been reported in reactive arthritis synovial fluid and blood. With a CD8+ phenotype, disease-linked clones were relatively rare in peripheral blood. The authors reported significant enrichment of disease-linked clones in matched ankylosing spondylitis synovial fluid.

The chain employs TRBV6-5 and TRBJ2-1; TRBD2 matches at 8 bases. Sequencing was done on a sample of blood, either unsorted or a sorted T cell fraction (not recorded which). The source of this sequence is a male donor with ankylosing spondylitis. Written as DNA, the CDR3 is TGTGCCAGCAGTTATTCCACTAGCGGCGGCTCCTACAATGAGCAGTTCTTC. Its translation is CASSYSTSGGSYNEQFF.